This passage covers 7 T cell receptor beta chains from one sample sequenced in a study of blood T cell repertoires in COVID-19 (TCRdb year 2020). Libraries were prepared through the immunoSEQ multiplex PCR assay. This immuneACCESS table, as held by TCRdb, lists in-frame sequences with V and J called but not all clones. Of the missing ones, under half trace to an unresolved V gene in checked studies; the others have no known cause. The sample has under 70,000 clones on record, 90% of them singletons. The ten largest clones take up 16% of the sample. Sequencing was performed on peripheral blood. The receptor source for this set is a man older than 75 with acute or convalescent COVID-19.

The J gene is TRBJ1-4, the V gene TRBV15; D ambiguous. The CDR3 consists of 15 residues. Trimming left V 1 base short and J 4 bases short, with 10 bases between. Germline V CDR1 and CDR2: LNHNV, YYDKDF (reference sequence). The CDR3: CATSRGGTLNEKLFF. The CDR3 DNA reads as TGTGCCACCAGCAGAGGTGGCACGCTTAATGAAAAACTGTTTTTT. Looking up the rest from reference TRBV15 and TRBJ1-4 gives the full variable domain: DAMVIQNPRYQVTQFGKPVTLSCSQTLNHNVMYWYQQKSSQAPKLLFHYYDKDFNNEADTPDNFQSRRPNTSFCFLDIRSPGLGDTAMYLCATSRGGTLNEKLFFGSGTQLSVL.

This chain joins TRBV20-1 and TRBJ1-5, with no clear D. From germline, CDR1 is DFQATT and CDR2 SNEGSKA (reference sequence). Between the trimmed V and J ends, which lost 6 bases and 3 bases, there was a span of 15 bases. The CDR3 is made up of 14 amino acids. CDR3 coding DNA: TGCAGTGCGAGTGTCCCGGGGAACAATCAGCCCCAGCATTTT. Protein product: CSASVPGNNQPQHF.

The chain has TRBV6-5 and TRBJ1-1; 7 positions match TRBD1. J gave up 0 bases and V 4 bases, and 8 bases lay outside the gene matches. CDR1 MNHEY and CDR2 SVGAGI come from the germline V gene. CDR3 size: 16 residues. In DNA, the CDR3 is TGTGCCAGCAGTTCCTCTCCGACAGGGCTGAACACTGAAGCTTTCTTT. It specifies CASSSSPTGLNTEAFF.

The rearrangement links TRBV28 to TRBJ1-1; TRBD1 might be the D (5 bases). Trimming shortened V by 6 bases and J by 5 bases, and 10 bases separated the two germline ends. CDR3 size: 12 residues. Germline assignment: CDR1 MDHEN and CDR2 SYDVKM. CDR3 sequence reads: CASRGAGTEAFF. In nucleotides, the CDR3 is TGTGCCAGCAGAGGGGCAGGGACTGAAGCTTTCTTT.

The chain recombines TRBV13 with TRBJ2-7, with 9 bases that match TRBD1. The length of the CDR3 is 16 residues. Germline loops: CDR1 PRHDT, CDR2 FYEKMQ (reference sequence). The ends lost 0 bases at V and 3 bases at J; junction bases unmatched: 6. CDR3 residues: CASSLGLGQGSYEQYF. In nucleotides, the CDR3 is TGTGCCAGCAGCTTAGGCCTTGGACAGGGGAGCTACGAGCAGTACTTC.

This sequence joins TRBV6-5 and TRBJ2-1; D unclear. CDR1 is MNHEY and CDR2 is SVGAGI in the germline V gene. The CDR3 spans 14 residues. Trimming removed 6 bases from V and 6 bases from J, with 15 bases in between. The CDR3 loop is CASRWATSGNEQFF. The CDR3 DNA sequence: TGTGCCAGCAGGTGGGCCACCTCCGGCAATGAGCAGTTCTTC.

The J gene is TRBJ1-1, the V gene TRBV19; 10 bases are shared with TRBD1. V lost 5 bases, J lost 5 bases, and 8 bases stayed unmatched. The germline V gene encodes CDR1 LNHDA and CDR2 SQIVND (reference sequence). The CDR3 covers 15 residues. The CDR3 reads CASSPQTGGWTEAFF. The CDR3 region has the DNA TGTGCCAGTAGTCCTCAGACAGGGGGCTGGACTGAAGCTTTCTTT.